This paragraph reports one TCR beta chain. Antigen specificity is unknown. The use of genomic DNA as template underpinned the TCR beta VDJ and CDR3 profiling. MiXCR, applied by TCRdb to the reads, yields one record per CDR3 protein. This sample has under 200,000 distinct CDR3 sequences, with approximately 44% found just once. These data originate in a study of CD8+CD57+ T cells in acquired aplastic anemia. Study summary: Mean DNA quantity obtained from sorted CD4+ and CD8+ cells was 3 to 4 ug. Healthy donor CD4+ samples were sequenced to a depth that averaged approximately 9.9 million reads. Findings and limits, study-wide: CD8+ Simpson's diversity showed no significant patient-control difference. Around 30 sequences, all CD8+ CDR3, were shared between patients and controls.

The V and J ends lost 0 bases and 9 bases respectively, with 12 bases between them. This CDR3 is 15 amino acids long. Germline CDR1 is SGHDN and CDR2 is FVKESK. Sequences were obtained from sorted CD4+, CD8+, or CD8+CD57+ T cells (not recorded which) from PBMCs. The chain joins TRBV14 to TRBJ1-6, with a weak D call TRBD1 (6 bases). The TCR sequence derives from a human donor in good health. The CDR3 region is CASSQEVGQISPLHF. The CDR3 DNA follows: TGTGCCAGCAGCCAAGAAGTGGGACAAATTTCACCCCTCCACTTT.